What follows describes a single TCR beta chain. Its antigen is as yet unknown. These data come from a study of T cell responses to AZD1222 COVID-19 vaccine. Study results and caveats: Mostly white British, mostly female donors; authors suggested clonal diversity may be underestimated.

Clones were sequenced by immunoSEQ multiplex PCR, and TCRdb holds only the in-frame ones, with some missing. The repertoire holds some 150,000 clones, with around 90% as singletons. V shed 9 bases and J shed 0 bases, with 18 bases lying between them. Germline CDR1 and CDR2: SGHNT and YYREEE (reference sequence). This CDR3 contains 15 residues. The clonotype originates from an adult who received the AZD1222 COVID-19 vaccine. This chain links TRBV5-4 with TRBJ2-5; possibly TRBD2 for D (5 bases). The material was peripheral blood, obtained 28 days after the second AZD1222 dose. CDR3 coding DNA: TGTGCCACCCAGCCCGGGATAATGTACCAAGAGACCCAGTACTTC. Encoded protein: CATQPGIMYQETQYF.